The rows below give T cell receptor beta chains drawn from one sample of a study of cytomegalovirus exposure and HLA in healthy donors. The assay was immunoSEQ multiplex PCR, and TCRdb's table has in-frame clones only and misses some. Altogether approximately 78,000 clones are present, 84% being singletons, with the ten largest covering 2% to 3%. Sequencing was carried out using PBMCs. Source of these receptors: a woman aged 45-60 years in good health and CMV-seronegative. Both conserved end residues are part of each CDR3. The D gene is left open where the match is weak. The listing skips clone size in some rows; elsewhere it reads once, few, many or a size class.

clone_size j_call v_call d_call cdr3_aa cdr3_nt
NA TRBJ1-2 TRBV7-3 TRBD1 CASSRTGGDGYTF TGTGCCAGCAGCCGGACAGGGGGTGATGGCTACACCTTC
once TRBJ1-4 TRBV6-1 NA CACRQDEGEKLFF TGTGCCTGTAGACAGGATGAAGGCGAAAAACTGTTTTTT
NA TRBJ2-4 TRBV7-9 NA CASSLTSGGPKNIQYF TGTGCCAGCAGCTTAACATCCGGGGGGCCCAAAAACATTCAGTACTTC
few TRBJ1-2 TRBV28 TRBD1 CASRATGGGFGYTF TGTGCCAGCAGAGCCACAGGGGGCGGTTTTGGCTACACCTTC
NA TRBJ1-1 TRBV6-6 TRBD1 CASSRGQGGTEAFF TGTGCCAGCAGCCGGGGACAGGGGGGCACTGAAGCTTTCTTT
once TRBJ1-6 TRBV9 TRBD1 CASSVAGTVGSPLHF TGTGCCAGCAGCGTGGCCGGGACAGTCGGTTCACCCCTCCACTTT
NA TRBJ1-6 TRBV4-2 NA CASSQARFNSPLHF TGTGCCAGCAGCCAAGCCAGGTTTAACTCACCCCTCCACTTT
NA TRBJ1-2 TRBV7-9 TRBD1 CASSLSTGRDGYTF TGTGCCAGCAGCTTGTCGACAGGGAGAGATGGCTACACCTTC
NA TRBJ2-7 TRBV29-1 TRBD1 CSVETEKQQGAFYEQYF TGCAGCGTTGAAACGGAAAAACAACAGGGGGCATTCTACGAGCAGTACTTC
NA TRBJ1-5 TRBV12-5 TRBD1 CASGLVYTGGINQPQHF TGTGCTAGTGGTTTGGTATACACAGGGGGCATAAATCAGCCCCAGCATTTT
once TRBJ1-3 TRBV28 NA CASKSGYSGNTIYF TGTGCCAGCAAGTCAGGCTACTCTGGAAACACCATATATTTT
NA TRBJ1-1 TRBV5-1 TRBD1 CASSLKGGGTEAFF TGCGCCAGCAGCTTGAAAGGGGGCGGAACTGAAGCTTTCTTT
NA TRBJ1-1 TRBV27 NA CASSPLGRANTEAFF TGTGCCAGCAGTCCCTTGGGCAGGGCGAACACTGAAGCTTTCTTT
once TRBJ1-1 TRBV29-1 NA CSVVGDSGAFF TGCAGCGTTGTCGGCGACAGTGGGGCTTTCTTT
NA TRBJ1-1 TRBV7-9 NA CASSSGHPHTEAFF TGTGCCAGCAGCTCGGGACACCCCCACACTGAAGCTTTCTTT
once TRBJ2-2 TRBV4-1 TRBD1 CASSQEIGGTGGNTGELFF TGCGCCAGCAGCCAAGAAATCGGGGGGACAGGGGGGAACACCGGGGAGCTGTTTTTT
once TRBJ1-1 TRBV9 TRBD1 CASSVGQGRLNTEAFF TGTGCCAGCAGCGTCGGACAGGGAAGGTTGAACACTGAAGCTTTCTTT